The 24 T cell receptor beta chains below come from one sample, sequenced in a study of T cells after posttransplantation cyclophosphamide. Using immunoSEQ multiplex PCR, the repertoire was profiled, and TCRdb retains in-frame clones only, with some absent. In the table there are tens of thousands of clones, about 90% of which are singletons. Input material: PBMCs. The source of these receptors is a woman aged 45-65 years in good health and a related stem cell transplant donor.

The chain carries TRBV9 and TRBJ2-2, with 10 bases identical to TRBD2. CDR3 length equals 16 residues. Germline assignment: CDR1 SGDLS and CDR2 YYNGEE. V lost 3 bases and J lost 3; bases outside the gene matches: 5. DNA for the CDR3: TGTGCCAGCAGCGGTGGAGCGGGGGGGTACACCGGGGAGCTGTTTTTT. Residues: CASSGGAGGYTGELFF.

This clone is large within its sample. The V and J genes are TRBV5-1 and TRBJ2-3; 10 bases agree with TRBD2. This CDR3 spans 15 amino acids. The germline CDR1 and CDR2 sequences are SGHRS and YFSETQ. V gave up 6 bases and J gave up 0 bases; unmatched junction bases: 4. This chain's CDR3 is CASMSGGASTDTQYF. CDR3 coding DNA: TGCGCCAGCATGAGCGGGGGGGCTAGCACAGATACGCAGTATTTT.

The chain is built from TRBV27 and TRBJ1-4; possible D gene TRBD1, 6 bases. The V gene lost 6 bases and the J gene lost 6 bases, with 14 bases spanning the gap. CDR1 is MNHEY, CDR2 SMNVEV, per germline (reference sequence). There are 14 residues in the CDR3. CDR3 DNA sequence: TGTGCCAGCAGCCATACAGGGAGGGATGAAAAACTGTTTTTT. Translated: CASSHTGRDEKLFF. Based on the CDR3 plus reference TRBV27 and TRBJ1-4, the full variable domain is EAQVTQNPRYLITVTGKKLTVTCSQNMNHEYMSWYRQDPGLGLRQIYYSMNVEVTDKGDVPEGYKVSRKEKRNFPLILESPSPNQTSLYFCASSHTGRDEKLFFGSGTQLSVL.

The genes are TRBV27 and TRBJ1-5; 11 bases are shared with TRBD1. This CDR3 spans 20 amino acids. Germline-derived CDR1 and CDR2 are MNHEY and SMNVEV (reference sequence). The J segment lost 2 bases and the V segment lost 6 bases, leaving 18 bases of the junction unmatched. CDR3 sequence (DNA): TGTGCCAGCAGCCGCACTCAAAAGGACAGGGGGCAGGTTGGCAATCAGCCCCAGCATTTT. Protein: CASSRTQKDRGQVGNQPQHF.

V and J are TRBV5-1 and TRBJ1-4; 9 bases match TRBD1. J gave up 6 bases and V 2 bases, and 5 bases lay outside the gene matches. Germline-derived CDR1 and CDR2 are SGHRS and YFSETQ. This CDR3 is 15 amino acids long. CDR3 in DNA: TGCGCCAGCAGCTTTCAACAGGGGGCTGATGAAAAACTGTTTTTT. The encoded protein is CASSFQQGADEKLFF.

The chain combines TRBV4-1 with TRBJ2-7; 14 positions agree with TRBD2. V lost 2 bases and J lost 0; bases outside the gene matches: 3. Germline values: CDR1 MGHRA, CDR2 YSYEKL. This CDR3 has 17 residues. As DNA, the CDR3 is TGCGCCAGCAGCCAATCGGGACTAGCGGGGGCCTCCTACGAGCAGTACTTC. Translating gives CASSQSGLAGASYEQYF.

This chain uses TRBV5-1 with TRBJ2-7, with D possibly being TRBD2 (5 bases). CDR1 SGHRS and CDR2 YFSETQ come from the germline V gene. The CDR3 runs 16 residues. With 2 bases removed from V and 0 bases from J, the gap between germline ends came to 15 bases. This CDR3 is CASSFIGRRSSYEQYF. Written as DNA, the CDR3 is TGCGCCAGCAGCTTTATAGGACGGAGGAGCTCCTACGAGCAGTACTTC.

CDR3 in amino acids: CASSPRHYEQYF. The CDR3 DNA reads TGTGCCAGCAGCCCGCGCCACTACGAGCAGTACTTC. The chain employs TRBV11-2 and TRBJ2-7; D gene ambiguous. V gave up 5 bases and J gave up 3 bases, with 8 bases separating them. This CDR3 is 12 amino acids long. Germline V gene lookup returns CDR1 SGHAT and CDR2 FQNNGV.

The chain joins TRBV9 to TRBJ2-3; TRBD2 matches 14 bases. The CDR3 has 18 amino acids. CDR1 and CDR2 from the germline V gene are SGDLS and YYNGEE. V lost 5 bases to trimming and J lost 3 bases; unmatched junction nucleotides: 11. CDR3: CASSRGLAGDTATDTQYF. The CDR3 DNA sequence: TGTGCCAGCAGTAGGGGACTAGCGGGAGATACTGCGACAGATACGCAGTATTTT.

The chain has TRBV10-2 and TRBJ2-1; no clear D. V was trimmed by 4 bases and J by 0 bases, leaving 10 bases between them. The CDR3 sequence is 15 residues long. The germline gives CDR1 WSHSY, CDR2 SAAADI. The CDR3, as DNA: TGCGCCAGCAGTGTATGGTGGAGCTCCTACAATGAGCAGTTCTTC. Protein: CASSVWWSSYNEQFF.

V gene TRBV5-1 combines with J gene TRBJ2-7, with D unresolved. V dropped 0 bases and J dropped 4 bases, with 8 bases sitting between them. The germline gives CDR1 SGHRS, CDR2 YFSETQ. The length of the CDR3 is 13 residues. Here the CDR3 DNA reads TGCGCCAGCAGCTTGGCGTCTATGTACGAGCAGTACTTC. Translating gives CASSLASMYEQYF. The full variable domain, rest sourced from reference TRBV5-1 and TRBJ2-7, is KAGVTQTPRYLIKTRGQQVTLSCSPISGHRSVSWYQQTPGQGLQFLFEYFSETQRNKGNFPGRFSGRQFSNSRSEMNVSTLELGDSALYLCASSLASMYEQYFGPGTRLTVT.

This clone was seen a single time. The rearrangement links TRBV15 to TRBJ2-7; D unclear. Germline CDR1 and CDR2: LNHNV and YYDKDF (reference sequence). This CDR3 is 12 amino acids long. Trimming took off 5 bases at V and 1 base at J, with 6 bases between the two ends. CDR3: CATSPTSYEQYF. The DNA of the CDR3 is TGTGCCACCAGCCCGACATCCTACGAGCAGTACTTC. The full variable domain, in which reference TRBV15 and TRBJ2-7 provide the parts outside the CDR3, is DAMVIQNPRYQVTQFGKPVTLSCSQTLNHNVMYWYQQKSSQAPKLLFHYYDKDFNNEADTPDNFQSRRPNTSFCFLDIRSPGLGDTAMYLCATSPTSYEQYFGPGTRLTVT.

This clone came up once. The V call is TRBV18, the J call TRBJ1-5; TRBD1 matches 8 bases. CDR3 size: 17 residues. V trimming: 2 bases; J trimming: 1 base; junction bases outside the gene matches: 7. The germline V gene has CDR1 KGHSH and CDR2 LQKENI. CDR3 sequence: CASSPRTGSSSNQPQHF. DNA of the CDR3: TGTGCCAGCTCACCAAGGACAGGGTCTTCGAGCAATCAGCCCCAGCATTTT. Full variable domain (outside the CDR3, taken from reference TRBV18 and TRBJ1-5): NAGVMQNPRHLVRRRGQEARLRCSPMKGHSHVYWYRQLPEEGLKFMVYLQKENIIDESGMPKERFSAEFPKEGPSILRIQQVVRGDSAAYFCASSPRTGSSSNQPQHFGDGTRLSIL.

The rearrangement joins TRBV5-6 to TRBJ1-2; possible D gene TRBD1, 5 bases. V was clipped by 1 base and J by 8 bases, with 18 bases between them. Germline values: CDR1 SGHDT, CDR2 YYEEEE. The CDR3 loop spans 15 amino acids. CDR3 loop: CASSLIRREGYGYTF. CDR3 coding DNA: TGTGCCAGCAGCTTGATTCGCAGGGAGGGATACGGCTACACCTTC. The variable domain in full, with the rest retrieved from reference TRBV5-6 and TRBJ1-2, is DAGVTQSPTHLIKTRGQQVTLRCSPKSGHDTVSWYQQALGQGPQFIFQYYEEEERQRGNFPDRFSGHQFPNYSSELNVNALLLGDSALYLCASSLIRREGYGYTFGSGTRLTVV.

This clone was observed a single time. The rearrangement uses TRBV19 and TRBJ2-7; tentative D call: TRBD2 (5 bases). V lost 2 bases and J lost 0, with 11 bases in between. The V gene's germline CDR1 is LNHDA and CDR2 SQIVND (reference sequence). The CDR3 covers 15 residues. The DNA for the CDR3 is TGTGCCAGTAGTATAAGCGATGGAGGCTCCTACGAGCAGTACTTC. Residues: CASSISDGGSYEQYF.

In this sample, this clone turned up once. The rearrangement joins TRBV6-1 to TRBJ1-2; 7 nucleotides agree with TRBD1. This CDR3 comprises 15 residues. V lost 8 bases to trimming and J lost 3 bases; unmatched junction nucleotides: 12. Per germline, CDR1 MNHNS and CDR2 SASEGT. Here the CDR3 DNA reads TGTGCCAGCGGCCCTCCGTGGGACAGCTACTATGGCTACACCTTC. Protein: CASGPPWDSYYGYTF.

V gene TRBV27 combines with J gene TRBJ1-1, with 11 bases lining up with TRBD1. The CDR3 spans 15 residues. Germline V gives CDR1 MNHEY, CDR2 SMNVEV (reference sequence). The V and J ends lost 5 bases and 2 bases, in that order; junction bases with no gene match: 4. CDR3 sequence reads: CASSVGTGGNTEAFF. In DNA form, the CDR3 reads TGTGCCAGCAGTGTGGGGACAGGGGGTAACACTGAAGCTTTCTTT.

The chain recombines TRBV19 with TRBJ2-3, with 10 bases that match TRBD1. V gave up 7 bases and J gave up 3 bases; unmatched junction bases: 4. The CDR3 spans 14 residues. Looked up from germline, CDR1 is LNHDA and CDR2 is SQIVND (reference sequence). The CDR3 DNA reads as TGTGCCAGTACCCCGGACAGGGGGACAGATACGCAGTATTTT. It specifies CASTPDRGTDTQYF.

The genes are TRBV18 and TRBJ1-2; D is ambiguous. This CDR3 comprises 15 residues. V was pared by 3 bases and J by 1 base, with 12 bases between. Germline V CDR1 and CDR2: KGHSH, LQKENI. CDR3 protein: CASSPELGGNYGYTF. DNA of the CDR3: TGTGCCAGCTCACCCGAGCTTGGCGGTAACTATGGCTACACCTTC.

The genes are TRBV5-8 and TRBJ1-5; 7 bases line up with TRBD1. The J segment lost 4 bases and the V segment lost 4 bases, leaving 8 bases of the junction unmatched. Germline CDR1 reads SGHTS; CDR2 reads YDEGEE. The CDR3 totals 15 residues. CDR3 DNA: TGTGCCAGCAGCACCGGGGACAGAGAGAATCAGCCCCAGCATTTT. This gives the protein CASSTGDRENQPQHF.

The CDR3 here is CASRPRDEQFF. CDR3 DNA: TGTGCCAGCAGGCCGCGGGATGAGCAGTTCTTC. This chain connects TRBV6-1 to TRBJ2-1, with D possibly TRBD2 on 5 matching bases. With 6 bases removed from V and 8 bases from J, the gap between germline ends came to 8 bases. The CDR3 is made up of 11 amino acids. Germline V gives CDR1 MNHNS, CDR2 SASEGT.

The rearrangement joins TRBV18 to TRBJ2-3; D possibly corresponds to TRBD2 (7 bases). CDR3 length: 17 residues. V lost 3 bases to trimming and J lost 1 base, with 17 bases between them. Germline CDR1 reads KGHSH; CDR2 reads LQKENI. CDR3 protein: CASSPRRDTSGTDTQYF. CDR3 DNA sequence: TGTGCCAGCTCACCGCGAAGGGACACTAGCGGCACAGATACGCAGTATTTT.

The genes are TRBV30 and TRBJ1-5, with a tentative D call TRBD1 (5 bases). The CDR3 length is 14 residues. The ends were cut back, 4 bases at V and 5 bases at J, with 15 bases in the middle. The germline gives CDR1 GTSNPN, CDR2 SVGIG (reference sequence). The CDR3 nucleotides read TGTGCCTGGAATGTACCCCAGGGCGATCAGCCCCAGCATTTT. Its translation: CAWNVPQGDQPQHF.

The chain couples TRBV5-4 to TRBJ2-7; 7 nucleotides line up with TRBD1. V lost 4 bases, J lost 2 bases, and 6 bases stayed unmatched. Germline values: CDR1 SGHNT, CDR2 YYREEE (reference sequence). The CDR3 runs to 14 residues. The CDR3 coding sequence is TGTGCCAGCAGCCCAGGGACAGCCACCTACGAGCAGTACTTC. Translating it yields CASSPGTATYEQYF.